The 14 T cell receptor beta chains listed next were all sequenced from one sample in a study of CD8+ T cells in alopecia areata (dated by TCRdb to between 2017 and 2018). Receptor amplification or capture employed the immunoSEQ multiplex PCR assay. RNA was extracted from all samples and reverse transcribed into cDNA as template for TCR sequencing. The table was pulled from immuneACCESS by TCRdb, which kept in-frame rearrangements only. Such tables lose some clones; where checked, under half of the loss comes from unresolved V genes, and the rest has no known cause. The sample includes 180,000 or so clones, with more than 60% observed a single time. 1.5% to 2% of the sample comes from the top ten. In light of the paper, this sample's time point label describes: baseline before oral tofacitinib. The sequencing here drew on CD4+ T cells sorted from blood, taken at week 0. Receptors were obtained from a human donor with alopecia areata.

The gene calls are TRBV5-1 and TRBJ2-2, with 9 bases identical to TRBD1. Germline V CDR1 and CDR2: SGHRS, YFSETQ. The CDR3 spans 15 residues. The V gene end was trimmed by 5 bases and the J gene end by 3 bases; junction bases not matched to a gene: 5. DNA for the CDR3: TGCGCCAGCAGTGACAGGACAGGGGACACCGGGGAGCTGTTTTTT. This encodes CASSDRTGDTGELFF. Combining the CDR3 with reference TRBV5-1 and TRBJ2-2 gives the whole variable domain KAGVTQTPRYLIKTRGQQVTLSCSPISGHRSVSWYQQTPGQGLQFLFEYFSETQRNKGNFPGRFSGRQFSNSRSEMNVSTLELGDSALYLCASSDRTGDTGELFFGEGSRLTVL.

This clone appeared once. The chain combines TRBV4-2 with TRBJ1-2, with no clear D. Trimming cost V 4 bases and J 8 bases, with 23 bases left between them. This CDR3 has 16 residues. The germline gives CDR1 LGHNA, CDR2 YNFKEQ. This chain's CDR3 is CASSRTTVVEERGYTF. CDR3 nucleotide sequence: TGTGCCAGCAGCCGTACGACTGTGGTAGAGGAGCGGGGCTACACCTTC.

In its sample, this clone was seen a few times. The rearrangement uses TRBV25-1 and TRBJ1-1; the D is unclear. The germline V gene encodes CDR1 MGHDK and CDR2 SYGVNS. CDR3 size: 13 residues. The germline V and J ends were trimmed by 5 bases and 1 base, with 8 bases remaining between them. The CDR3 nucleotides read TGTGCCAGCAGTCTAGAGGGGAACACTGAAGCTTTCTTT. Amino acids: CASSLEGNTEAFF.

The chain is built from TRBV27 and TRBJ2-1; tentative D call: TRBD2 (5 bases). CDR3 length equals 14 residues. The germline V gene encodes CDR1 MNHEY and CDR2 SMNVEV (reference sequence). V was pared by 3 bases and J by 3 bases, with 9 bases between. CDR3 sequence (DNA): TGTGCCAGCAGTTTCCTCCGGGACTACAATGAGCAGTTCTTC. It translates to CASSFLRDYNEQFF.

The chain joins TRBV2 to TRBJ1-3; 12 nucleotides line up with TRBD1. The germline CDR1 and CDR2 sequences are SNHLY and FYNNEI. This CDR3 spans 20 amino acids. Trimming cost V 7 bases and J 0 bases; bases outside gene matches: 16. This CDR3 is CASTRFSGTGGANSGNTIYF. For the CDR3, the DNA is TGTGCCAGCACTCGATTCTCCGGGACAGGGGGCGCAAACTCTGGAAACACCATATATTTT. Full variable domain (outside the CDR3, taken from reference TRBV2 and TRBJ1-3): EPEVTQTPSHQVTQMGQEVILRCVPISNHLYFYWYRQILGQKVEFLVSFYNNEISEKSEIFDDQFSVERPDGSNFTLKIRSTKLEDSAMYFCASTRFSGTGGANSGNTIYFGEGSWLTVV.

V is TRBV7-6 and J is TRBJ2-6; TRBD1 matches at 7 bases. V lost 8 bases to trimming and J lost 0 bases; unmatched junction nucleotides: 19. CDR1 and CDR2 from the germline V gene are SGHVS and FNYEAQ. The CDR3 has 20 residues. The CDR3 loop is CASSIRRPGQKFSGANVLTF. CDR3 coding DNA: TGTGCCAGCTCCATTCGCCGCCCGGGACAGAAATTCTCTGGGGCCAACGTCCTGACTTTC.

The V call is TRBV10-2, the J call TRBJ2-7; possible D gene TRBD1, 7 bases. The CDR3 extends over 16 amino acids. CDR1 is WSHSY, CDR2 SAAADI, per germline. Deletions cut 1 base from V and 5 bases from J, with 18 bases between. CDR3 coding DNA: TGCGCCAGCAGTGAGTGGACAGGAGGGACACGGAACGAGCAGTACTTC. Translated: CASSEWTGGTRNEQYF.

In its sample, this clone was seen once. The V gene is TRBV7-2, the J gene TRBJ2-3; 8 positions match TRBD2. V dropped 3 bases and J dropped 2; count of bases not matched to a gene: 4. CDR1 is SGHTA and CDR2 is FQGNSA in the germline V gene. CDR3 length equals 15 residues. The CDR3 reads CASSFSGGHTDTQYF. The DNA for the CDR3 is TGTGCCAGCAGCTTCAGCGGGGGCCACACAGATACGCAGTATTTT.

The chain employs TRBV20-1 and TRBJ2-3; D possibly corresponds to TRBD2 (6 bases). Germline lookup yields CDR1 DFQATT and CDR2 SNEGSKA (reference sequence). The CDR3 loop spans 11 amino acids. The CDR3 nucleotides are TGCAGCGTATTCAGCGGGGATACGCAGTATTTT. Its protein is CSVFSGDTQYF.

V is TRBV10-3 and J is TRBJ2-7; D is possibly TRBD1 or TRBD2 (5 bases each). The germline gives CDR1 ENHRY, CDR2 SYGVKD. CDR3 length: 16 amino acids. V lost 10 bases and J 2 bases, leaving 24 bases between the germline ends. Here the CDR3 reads CATRMGELSPTYEQYF. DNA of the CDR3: TGTGCCACCCGGATGGGGGAGTTAAGTCCCACCTACGAGCAGTACTTC.

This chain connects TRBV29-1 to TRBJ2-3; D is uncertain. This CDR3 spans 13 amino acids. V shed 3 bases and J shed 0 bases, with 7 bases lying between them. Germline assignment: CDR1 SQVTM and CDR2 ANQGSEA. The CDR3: CSVESPSTDTQYF. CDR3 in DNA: TGCAGCGTTGAGTCACCAAGCACAGATACGCAGTATTTT.

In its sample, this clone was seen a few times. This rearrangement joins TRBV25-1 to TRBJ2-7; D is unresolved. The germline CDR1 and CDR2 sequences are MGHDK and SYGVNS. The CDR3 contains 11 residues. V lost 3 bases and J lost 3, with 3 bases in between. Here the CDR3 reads CASSDNYEQYF. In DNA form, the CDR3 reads TGTGCCAGCAGTGACAACTACGAGCAGTACTTC.

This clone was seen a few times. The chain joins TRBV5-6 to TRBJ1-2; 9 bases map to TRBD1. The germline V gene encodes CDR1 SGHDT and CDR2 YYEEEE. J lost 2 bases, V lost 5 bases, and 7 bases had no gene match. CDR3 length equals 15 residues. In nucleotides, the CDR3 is TGTGCCAGCAGTTGGACAGGGGACTGGAACTATGGCTACACCTTC. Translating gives CASSWTGDWNYGYTF.

As DNA, the CDR3 is TGTGCCAGCAGCCAAACGACAGGGACCCGCACAGATACGCAGTATTTT. Translation gives CASSQTTGTRTDTQYF. The chain has TRBV27 and TRBJ2-3; TRBD1 aligns across 7 bases. J gave up 1 base and V 6 bases, and 10 bases lay outside the gene matches. Germline V CDR1 and CDR2: MNHEY, SMNVEV (reference sequence). CDR3 length: 16 amino acids.